This T cell receptor (beta chain) originates from a study of blood T cell repertoires in COVID-19. Study background: Both acute and convalescent COVID-19 samples were obtained from the United States, Italy and Spain. Sources were T cells, B-cell-depleted T cells, or PBMCs; the material itself was cDNA or gDNA.

Methods used by the authors: Reference gene primer amplification yielded estimated nucleated cell counts. Sequencing was performed with immunoSEQ multiplex PCR; in TCRdb, only in-frame clones are kept and a portion is missing. V, J and clone size derive from that table, while D and trimming were established from the DNA sequence. Of around 75,000 clones listed, roughly 90% are singletons. The ends were cut back, 8 bases at V and 2 bases at J, with 6 bases in the middle. This CDR3 has 13 residues. CDR1 KGHDR and CDR2 SFDVKD come from the germline V gene. The chain is built from TRBV24-1 and TRBJ2-6, with D unclear. Material: peripheral blood. This TCR was sampled from a human donor in a cohort sampled during active COVID-19. The CDR3 loop reads CATMPAGANVLTF. CDR3 DNA sequence: TGTGCCACCATGCCGGCTGGGGCCAACGTCCTGACTTTC.